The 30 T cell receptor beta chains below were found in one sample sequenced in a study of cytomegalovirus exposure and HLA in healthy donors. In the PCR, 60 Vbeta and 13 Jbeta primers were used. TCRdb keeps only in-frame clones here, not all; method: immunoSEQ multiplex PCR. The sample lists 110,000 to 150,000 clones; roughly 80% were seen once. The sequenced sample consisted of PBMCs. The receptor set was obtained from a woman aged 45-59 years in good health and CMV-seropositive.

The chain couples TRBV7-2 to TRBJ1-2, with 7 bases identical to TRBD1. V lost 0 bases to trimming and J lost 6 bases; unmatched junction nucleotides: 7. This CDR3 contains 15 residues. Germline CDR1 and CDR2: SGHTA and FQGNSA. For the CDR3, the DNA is TGTGCCAGCAGCTTAGCCGTAGACAGGGTGCATGGCTACACCTTC. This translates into CASSLAVDRVHGYTF.

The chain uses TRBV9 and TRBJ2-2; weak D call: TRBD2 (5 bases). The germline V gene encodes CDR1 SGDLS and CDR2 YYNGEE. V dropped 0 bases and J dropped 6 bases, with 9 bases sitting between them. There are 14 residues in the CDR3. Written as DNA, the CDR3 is TGTGCCAGCAGCGTAGAGACTAACTCCGGGGAGCTGTTTTTT. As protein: CASSVETNSGELFF.

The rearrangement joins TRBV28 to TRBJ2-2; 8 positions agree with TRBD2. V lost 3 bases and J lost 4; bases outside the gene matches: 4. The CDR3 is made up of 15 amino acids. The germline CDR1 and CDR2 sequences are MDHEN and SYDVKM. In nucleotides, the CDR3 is TGTGCCAGCAGTTTGCGCGGGAGGCTCACCGGGGAGCTGTTTTTT. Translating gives CASSLRGRLTGELFF.

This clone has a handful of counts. CDR3 loop: CASSLTSADTQYF. The CDR3 DNA follows: TGCGCCAGCAGTCTAACCTCGGCAGATACGCAGTATTTT. V is TRBV4-3 and J is TRBJ2-3; D is ambiguous. CDR1 is LGHNA, CDR2 YSLEER, per germline. Trimming removed 6 bases from V and 4 bases from J, with 11 bases in between. The CDR3 is 13 residues long.

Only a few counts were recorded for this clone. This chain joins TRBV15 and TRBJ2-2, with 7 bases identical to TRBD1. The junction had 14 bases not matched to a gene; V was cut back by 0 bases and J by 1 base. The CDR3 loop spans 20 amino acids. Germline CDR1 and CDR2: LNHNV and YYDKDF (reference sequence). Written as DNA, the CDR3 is TGTGCCACCAGCAGAGATTTTAACAGGGGAGTAACCCTGAACACCGGGGAGCTGTTTTTT. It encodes CATSRDFNRGVTLNTGELFF. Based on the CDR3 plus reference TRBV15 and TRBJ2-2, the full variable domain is DAMVIQNPRYQVTQFGKPVTLSCSQTLNHNVMYWYQQKSSQAPKLLFHYYDKDFNNEADTPDNFQSRRPNTSFCFLDIRSPGLGDTAMYLCATSRDFNRGVTLNTGELFFGEGSRLTVL.

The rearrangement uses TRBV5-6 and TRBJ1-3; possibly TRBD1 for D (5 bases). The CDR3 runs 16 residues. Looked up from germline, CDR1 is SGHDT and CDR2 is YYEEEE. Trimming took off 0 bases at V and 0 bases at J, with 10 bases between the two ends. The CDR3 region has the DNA TGTGCCAGCAGCTTGGCTGGGGCCAGCTCTGGAAACACCATATATTTT. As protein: CASSLAGASSGNTIYF.

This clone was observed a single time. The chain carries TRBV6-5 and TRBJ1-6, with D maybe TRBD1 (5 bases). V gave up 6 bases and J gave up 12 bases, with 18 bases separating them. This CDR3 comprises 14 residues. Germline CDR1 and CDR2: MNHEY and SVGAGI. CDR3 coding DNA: TGTGCCAGCAGACCGGGACTGCCTATGGGACCCCTCCACTTT. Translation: CASRPGLPMGPLHF.

CDR3 residues: CASSLDYIYNEQFF. The CDR3 bases are TGTGCCAGCAGCTTGGATTATATATACAATGAGCAGTTCTTC. The J gene is TRBJ2-1, the V gene TRBV5-5; D unclear. This CDR3 has 14 residues. The germline V gene encodes CDR1 SGHKS and CDR2 YYEKEE (reference sequence). V lost 0 bases and J lost 4, with 8 bases in between.

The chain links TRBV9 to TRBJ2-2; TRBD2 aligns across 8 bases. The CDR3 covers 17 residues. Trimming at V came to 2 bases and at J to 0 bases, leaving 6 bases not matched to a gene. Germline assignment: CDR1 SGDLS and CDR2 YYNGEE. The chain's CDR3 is CASSVGGGTTNTGELFF. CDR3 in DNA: TGTGCCAGCAGCGTGGGCGGGGGGACTACGAACACCGGGGAGCTGTTTTTT.

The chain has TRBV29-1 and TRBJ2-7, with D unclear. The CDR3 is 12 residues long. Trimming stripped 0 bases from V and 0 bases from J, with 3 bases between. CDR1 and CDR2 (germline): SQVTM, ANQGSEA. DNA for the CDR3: TGCAGCGTTGAAGACAGCTCCTACGAGCAGTACTTC. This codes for CSVEDSSYEQYF.

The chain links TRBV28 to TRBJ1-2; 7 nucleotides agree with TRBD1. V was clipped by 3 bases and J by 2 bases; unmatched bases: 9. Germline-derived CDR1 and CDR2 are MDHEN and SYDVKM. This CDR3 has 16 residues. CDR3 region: CASSFADRAENYGYTF. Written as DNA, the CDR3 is TGTGCCAGCAGTTTCGCAGACAGGGCCGAAAACTATGGCTACACCTTC.

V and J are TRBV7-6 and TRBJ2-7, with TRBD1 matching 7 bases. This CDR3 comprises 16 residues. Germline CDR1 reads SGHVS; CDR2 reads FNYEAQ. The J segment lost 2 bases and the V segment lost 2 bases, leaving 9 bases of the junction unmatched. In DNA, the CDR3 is TGTGCCAGCAGCTTATATCCACAGGGGCCTACCTACGAGCAGTACTTC. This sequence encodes CASSLYPQGPTYEQYF.

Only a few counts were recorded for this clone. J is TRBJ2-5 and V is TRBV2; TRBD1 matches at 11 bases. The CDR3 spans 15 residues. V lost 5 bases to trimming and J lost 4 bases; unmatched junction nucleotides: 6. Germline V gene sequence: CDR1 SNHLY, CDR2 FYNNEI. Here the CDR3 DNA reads TGTGCCAGCAGTTCGGACAGGGGGCGGGGAGAGACCCAGTACTTC. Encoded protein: CASSSDRGRGETQYF.

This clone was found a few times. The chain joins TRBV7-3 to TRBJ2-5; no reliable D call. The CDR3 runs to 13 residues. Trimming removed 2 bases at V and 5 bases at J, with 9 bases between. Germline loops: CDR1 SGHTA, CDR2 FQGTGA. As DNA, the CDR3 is TGTGCCAGCAGCTTAGCGATAACGGAGACCCAGTACTTC. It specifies CASSLAITETQYF.

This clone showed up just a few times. DNA for the CDR3: TGTGCCAGCAGCTTAGTGCAGGGAAGGAGTTCACCCCTCCACTTT. Translation gives CASSLVQGRSSPLHF. The chain links TRBV7-2 to TRBJ1-6, with D maybe TRBD1 (5 bases). Trimming shortened V by 1 base and J by 9 bases, and 13 bases separated the two germline ends. The CDR3 consists of 15 residues. CDR1 is SGHTA and CDR2 is FQGNSA in the germline V gene.

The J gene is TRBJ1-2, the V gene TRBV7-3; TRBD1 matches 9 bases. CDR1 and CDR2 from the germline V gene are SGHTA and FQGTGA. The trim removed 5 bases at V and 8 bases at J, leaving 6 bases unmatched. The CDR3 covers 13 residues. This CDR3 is CASSLGQGLGYTF. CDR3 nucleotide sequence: TGTGCCAGCAGCCTGGGACAGGGTTTGGGCTACACCTTC. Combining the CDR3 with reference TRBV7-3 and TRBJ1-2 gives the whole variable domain GAGVSQTPSNKVTEKGKYVELRCDPISGHTALYWYRQSLGQGPEFLIYFQGTGAADDSGLPNDRFFAVRPEGSVSTLKIQRTERGDSAVYLCASSLGQGLGYTFGSGTRLTVV.

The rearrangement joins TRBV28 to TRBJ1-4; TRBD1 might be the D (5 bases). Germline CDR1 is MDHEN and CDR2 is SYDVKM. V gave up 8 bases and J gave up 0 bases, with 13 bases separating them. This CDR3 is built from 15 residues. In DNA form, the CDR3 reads TGTGCCAGCGGGGGGACGGTAGCAACTAATGAAAAACTGTTTTTT. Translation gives CASGGTVATNEKLFF.

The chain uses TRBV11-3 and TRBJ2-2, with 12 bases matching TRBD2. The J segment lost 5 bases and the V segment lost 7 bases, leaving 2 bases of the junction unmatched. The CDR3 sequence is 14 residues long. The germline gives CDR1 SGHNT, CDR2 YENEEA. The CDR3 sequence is CASKGLAGTGELFF. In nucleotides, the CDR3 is TGTGCCAGCAAAGGACTAGCGGGGACCGGGGAGCTGTTTTTT. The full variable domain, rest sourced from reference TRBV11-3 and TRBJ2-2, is EAGVVQSPRYKIIEKKQPVAFWCNPISGHNTLYWYLQNLGQGPELLIRYENEEAVDDSQLPKDRFSAERLKGVDSTLKIQPAELGDSAVYLCASKGLAGTGELFFGEGSRLTVL.

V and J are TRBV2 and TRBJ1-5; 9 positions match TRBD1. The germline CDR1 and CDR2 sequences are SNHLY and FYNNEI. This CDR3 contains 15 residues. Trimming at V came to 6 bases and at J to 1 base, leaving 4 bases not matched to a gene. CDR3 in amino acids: CASRDGQGSNQPQHF. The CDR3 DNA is TGTGCCAGCAGGGACGGACAGGGGAGCAATCAGCCCCAGCATTTT.

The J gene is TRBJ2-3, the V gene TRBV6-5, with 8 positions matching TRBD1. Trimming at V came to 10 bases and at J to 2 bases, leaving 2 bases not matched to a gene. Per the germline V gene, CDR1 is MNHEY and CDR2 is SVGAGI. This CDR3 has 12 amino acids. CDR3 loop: CATQGATDTQYF. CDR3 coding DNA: TGTGCCACCCAGGGGGCCACAGATACGCAGTATTTT.

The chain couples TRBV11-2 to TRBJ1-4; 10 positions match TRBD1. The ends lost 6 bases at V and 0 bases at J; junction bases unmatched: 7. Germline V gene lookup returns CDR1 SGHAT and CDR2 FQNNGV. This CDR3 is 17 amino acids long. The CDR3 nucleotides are TGTGCCAGCAGACATTGGGGACAGGGGCCAACTAATGAAAAACTGTTTTTT. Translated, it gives CASRHWGQGPTNEKLFF. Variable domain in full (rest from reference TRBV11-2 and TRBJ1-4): EAGVAQSPRYKIIEKRQSVAFWCNPISGHATLYWYQQILGQGPKLLIQFQNNGVVDDSQLPKDRFSAERLKGVDSTLKIQPAKLEDSAVYLCASRHWGQGPTNEKLFFGSGTQLSVL.

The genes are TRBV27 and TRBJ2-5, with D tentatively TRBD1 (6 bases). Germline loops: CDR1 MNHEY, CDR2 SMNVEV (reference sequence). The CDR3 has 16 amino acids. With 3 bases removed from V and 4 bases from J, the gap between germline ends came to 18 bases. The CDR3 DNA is TGTGCCAGCAGTTTCGGTCGAAGCAGGGGATTAGAGACCCAGTACTTC. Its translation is CASSFGRSRGLETQYF.

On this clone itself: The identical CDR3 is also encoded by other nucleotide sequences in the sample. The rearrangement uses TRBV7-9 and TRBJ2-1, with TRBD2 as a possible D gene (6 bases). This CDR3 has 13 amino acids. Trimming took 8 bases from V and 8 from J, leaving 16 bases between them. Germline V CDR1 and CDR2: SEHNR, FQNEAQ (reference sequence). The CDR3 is CASSPRRGDEQFF. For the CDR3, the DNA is TGTGCCAGCTCACCCCGGCGGGGTGATGAGCAGTTCTTC.

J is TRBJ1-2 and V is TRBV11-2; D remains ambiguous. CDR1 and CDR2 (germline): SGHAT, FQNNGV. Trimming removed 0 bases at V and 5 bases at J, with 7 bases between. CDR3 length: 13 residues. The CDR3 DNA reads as TGTGCCAGCAGCTTAGAGACACAGTATGGCTACACCTTC. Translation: CASSLETQYGYTF.

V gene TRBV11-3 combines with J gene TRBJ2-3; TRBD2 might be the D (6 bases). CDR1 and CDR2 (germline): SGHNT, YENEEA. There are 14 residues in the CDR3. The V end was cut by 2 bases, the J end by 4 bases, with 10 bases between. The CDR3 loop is CASSLTGSSDTQYF. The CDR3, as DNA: TGTGCCAGCAGCTTAACCGGGAGCTCAGATACGCAGTATTTT. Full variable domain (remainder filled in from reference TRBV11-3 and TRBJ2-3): EAGVVQSPRYKIIEKKQPVAFWCNPISGHNTLYWYLQNLGQGPELLIRYENEEAVDDSQLPKDRFSAERLKGVDSTLKIQPAELGDSAVYLCASSLTGSSDTQYFGPGTRLTVL.

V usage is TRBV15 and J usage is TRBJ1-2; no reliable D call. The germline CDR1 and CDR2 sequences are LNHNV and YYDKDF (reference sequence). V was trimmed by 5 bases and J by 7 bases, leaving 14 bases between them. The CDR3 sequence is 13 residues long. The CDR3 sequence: CATSEAWLRGYTF. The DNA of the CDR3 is TGTGCCACCAGCGAGGCTTGGCTCCGTGGCTACACCTTC.

The CDR3, as DNA: TGTGCCAGCAGGGTGACTAGCGGGGGGGAGATGGATACGCAGTATTTT. Protein product: CASRVTSGGEMDTQYF. The gene calls are TRBV7-2 and TRBJ2-3; 14 positions agree with TRBD2. CDR3 length: 16 residues. The germline V gene encodes CDR1 SGHTA and CDR2 FQGNSA. V lost 6 bases to trimming and J lost 6 bases; unmatched junction nucleotides: 8.

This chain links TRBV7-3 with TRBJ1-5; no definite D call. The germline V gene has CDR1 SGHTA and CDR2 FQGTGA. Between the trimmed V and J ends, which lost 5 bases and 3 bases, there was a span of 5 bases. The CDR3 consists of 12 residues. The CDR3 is CASSPYNQPQHF. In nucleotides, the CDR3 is TGTGCCAGCAGCCCTTACAATCAGCCCCAGCATTTT.

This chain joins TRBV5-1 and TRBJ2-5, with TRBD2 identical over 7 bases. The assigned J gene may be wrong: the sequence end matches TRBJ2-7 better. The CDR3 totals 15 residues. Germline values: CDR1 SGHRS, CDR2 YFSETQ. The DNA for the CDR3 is TGCGCCAGCAGCTTGGCCACTAGCGCTCCCTACGAGCAGTACTTC. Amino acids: CASSLATSAPYEQYF.

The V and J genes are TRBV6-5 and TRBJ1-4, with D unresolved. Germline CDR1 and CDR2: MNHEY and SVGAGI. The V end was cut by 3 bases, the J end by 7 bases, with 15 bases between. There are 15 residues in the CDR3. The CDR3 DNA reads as TGTGCCAGCAGTTATCAGCGCGGGCTCGTTGAAAAACTGTTTTTT. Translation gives CASSYQRGLVEKLFF.